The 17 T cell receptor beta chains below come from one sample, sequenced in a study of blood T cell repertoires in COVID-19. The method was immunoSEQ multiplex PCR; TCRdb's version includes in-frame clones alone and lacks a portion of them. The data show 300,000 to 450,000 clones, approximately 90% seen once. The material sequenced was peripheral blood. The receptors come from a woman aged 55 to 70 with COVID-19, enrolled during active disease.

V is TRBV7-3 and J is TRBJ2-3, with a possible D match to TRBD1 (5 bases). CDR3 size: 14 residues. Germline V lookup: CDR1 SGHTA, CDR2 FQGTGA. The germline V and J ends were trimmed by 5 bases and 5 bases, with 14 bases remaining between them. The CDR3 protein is CASSPGWGLDTQYF. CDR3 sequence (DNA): TGTGCCAGCAGCCCTGGATGGGGCTTAGATACGCAGTATTTT.

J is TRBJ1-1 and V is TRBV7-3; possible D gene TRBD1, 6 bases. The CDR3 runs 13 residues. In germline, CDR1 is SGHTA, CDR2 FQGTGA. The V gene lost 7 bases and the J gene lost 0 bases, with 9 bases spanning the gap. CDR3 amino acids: CASKRQVNTEAFF. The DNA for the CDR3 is TGTGCCAGCAAAAGACAGGTGAACACTGAAGCTTTCTTT.

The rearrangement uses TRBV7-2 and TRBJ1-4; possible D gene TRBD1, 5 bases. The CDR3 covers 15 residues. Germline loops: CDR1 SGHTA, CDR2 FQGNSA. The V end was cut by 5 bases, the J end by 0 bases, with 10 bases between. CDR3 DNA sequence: TGTGCCAGCAGCCTCAGGGCAACAACTAATGAAAAACTGTTTTTT. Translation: CASSLRATTNEKLFF.

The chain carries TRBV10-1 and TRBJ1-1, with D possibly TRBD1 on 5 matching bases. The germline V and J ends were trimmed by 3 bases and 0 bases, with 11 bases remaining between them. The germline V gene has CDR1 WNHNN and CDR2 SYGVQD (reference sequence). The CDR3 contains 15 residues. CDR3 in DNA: TGCGCCAGCAGTGAAAGGGGAACGCTGAACACTGAAGCTTTCTTT. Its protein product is CASSERGTLNTEAFF.

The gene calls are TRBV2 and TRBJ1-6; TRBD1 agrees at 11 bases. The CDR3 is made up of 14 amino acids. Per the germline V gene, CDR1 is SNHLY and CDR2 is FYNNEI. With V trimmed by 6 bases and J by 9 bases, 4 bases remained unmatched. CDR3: CASRGTGGISPLHF. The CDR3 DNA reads TGTGCCAGCAGGGGGACAGGGGGAATTTCACCCCTCCACTTT.

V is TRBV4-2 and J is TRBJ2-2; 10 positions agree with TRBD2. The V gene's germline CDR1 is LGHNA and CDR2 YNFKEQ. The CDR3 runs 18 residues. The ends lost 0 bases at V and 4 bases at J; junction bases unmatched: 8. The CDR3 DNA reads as TGTGCCAGCAGCCAAGATAGCAGCGGGGGGGCGGGCACCGGGGAGCTGTTTTTT. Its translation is CASSQDSSGGAGTGELFF.

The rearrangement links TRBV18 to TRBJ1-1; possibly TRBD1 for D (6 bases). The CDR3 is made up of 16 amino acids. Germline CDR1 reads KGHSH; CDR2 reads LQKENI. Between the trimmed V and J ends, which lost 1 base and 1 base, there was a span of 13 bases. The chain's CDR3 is CASSPRSKQGNTEAFF. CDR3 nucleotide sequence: TGTGCCAGCTCACCACGGTCAAAACAGGGGAACACTGAAGCTTTCTTT.

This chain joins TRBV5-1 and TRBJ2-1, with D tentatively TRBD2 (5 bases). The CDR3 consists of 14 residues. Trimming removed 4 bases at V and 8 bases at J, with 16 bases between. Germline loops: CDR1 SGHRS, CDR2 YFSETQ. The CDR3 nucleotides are TGCGCCAGCAGCCTGGGCCCCGCGGGCGATGAGCAGTTCTTC. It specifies CASSLGPAGDEQFF.

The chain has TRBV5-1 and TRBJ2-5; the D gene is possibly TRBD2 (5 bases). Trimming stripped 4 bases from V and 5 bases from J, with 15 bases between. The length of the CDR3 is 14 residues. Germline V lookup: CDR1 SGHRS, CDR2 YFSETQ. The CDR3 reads CASSPAASWETQYF. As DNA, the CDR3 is TGCGCCAGCAGCCCCGCGGCTAGCTGGGAGACCCAGTACTTC. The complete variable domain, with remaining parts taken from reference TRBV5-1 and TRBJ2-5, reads KAGVTQTPRYLIKTRGQQVTLSCSPISGHRSVSWYQQTPGQGLQFLFEYFSETQRNKGNFPGRFSGRQFSNSRSEMNVSTLELGDSALYLCASSPAASWETQYFGPGTRLLVL.

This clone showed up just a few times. The CDR3 reads CASRGQAGSIATNEKLFF. The CDR3 coding sequence is TGTGCCAGCAGAGGACAGGCGGGAAGTATCGCAACTAATGAAAAACTGTTTTTT. This rearrangement joins TRBV28 to TRBJ1-4, with TRBD1 matching 7 bases. CDR1 and CDR2 from the germline V gene are MDHEN and SYDVKM. The CDR3 is made up of 18 amino acids. V lost 6 bases and J lost 0; bases outside the gene matches: 13. Full variable domain (rest looked up from reference TRBV28 and TRBJ1-4): DVKVTQSSRYLVKRTGEKVFLECVQDMDHENMFWYRQDPGLGLRLIYFSYDVKMKEKGDIPEGYSVSREKKERFSLILESASTNQTSMYLCASRGQAGSIATNEKLFFGSGTQLSVL.

The CDR3 is CASSQDRDRGPAAFF. The CDR3 DNA is TGTGCCAGCAGCCAAGACCGGGACAGGGGACCTGCAGCTTTCTTT. The V gene is TRBV3-1 (or the pseudogene TRBV3-2), the J gene TRBJ1-1; 10 bases fit TRBD1. Germline CDR1 is LGHDT and CDR2 is YNNKEL (reference sequence). Germline trimming cut 0 bases from V and 10 bases from J; bases unmatched to any gene: 8. There are 15 residues in the CDR3.

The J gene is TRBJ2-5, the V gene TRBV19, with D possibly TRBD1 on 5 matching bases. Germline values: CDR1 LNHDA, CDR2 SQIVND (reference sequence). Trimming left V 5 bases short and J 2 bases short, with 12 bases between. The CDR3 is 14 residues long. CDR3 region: CASSLQGSQETQYF. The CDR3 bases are TGTGCCAGTAGTCTCCAGGGCTCACAAGAGACCCAGTACTTC.

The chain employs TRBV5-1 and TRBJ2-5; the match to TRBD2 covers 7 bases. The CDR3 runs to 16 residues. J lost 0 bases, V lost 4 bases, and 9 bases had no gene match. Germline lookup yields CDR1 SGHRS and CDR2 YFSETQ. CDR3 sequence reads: CASSIKRGPYQETQYF. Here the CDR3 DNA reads TGCGCCAGCAGCATAAAGCGGGGCCCCTACCAAGAGACCCAGTACTTC.

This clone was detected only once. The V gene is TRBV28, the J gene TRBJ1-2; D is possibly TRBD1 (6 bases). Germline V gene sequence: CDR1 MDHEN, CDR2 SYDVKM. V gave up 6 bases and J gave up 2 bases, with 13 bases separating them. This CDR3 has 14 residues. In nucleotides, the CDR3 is TGTGCCAGCAGGAAAATGGACAGAAACTATGGCTACACCTTC. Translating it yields CASRKMDRNYGYTF.

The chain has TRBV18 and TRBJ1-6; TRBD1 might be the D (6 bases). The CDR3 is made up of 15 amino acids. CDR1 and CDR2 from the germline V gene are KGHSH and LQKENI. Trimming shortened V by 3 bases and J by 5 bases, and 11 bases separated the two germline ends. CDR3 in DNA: TGTGCCAGCTCACCGGAGGGGGGGAATAATTCACCCCTCCACTTT. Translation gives CASSPEGGNNSPLHF. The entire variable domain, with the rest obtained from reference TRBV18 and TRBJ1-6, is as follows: NAGVMQNPRHLVRRRGQEARLRCSPMKGHSHVYWYRQLPEEGLKFMVYLQKENIIDESGMPKERFSAEFPKEGPSILRIQQVVRGDSAAYFCASSPEGGNNSPLHFGNGTRLTVT.

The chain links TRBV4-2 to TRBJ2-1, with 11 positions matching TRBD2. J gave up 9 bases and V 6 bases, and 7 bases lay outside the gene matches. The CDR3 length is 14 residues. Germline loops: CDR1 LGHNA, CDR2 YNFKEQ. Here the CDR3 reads CASRLAGEEGEQFF. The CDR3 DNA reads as TGTGCCAGCAGACTAGCGGGGGAGGAGGGTGAGCAGTTCTTC.

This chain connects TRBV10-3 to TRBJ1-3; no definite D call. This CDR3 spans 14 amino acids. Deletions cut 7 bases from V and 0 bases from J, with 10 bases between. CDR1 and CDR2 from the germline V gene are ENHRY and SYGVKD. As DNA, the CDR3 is TGTGCCATCAATCAAGACACCTCTGGAAACACCATATATTTT. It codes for CAINQDTSGNTIYF.